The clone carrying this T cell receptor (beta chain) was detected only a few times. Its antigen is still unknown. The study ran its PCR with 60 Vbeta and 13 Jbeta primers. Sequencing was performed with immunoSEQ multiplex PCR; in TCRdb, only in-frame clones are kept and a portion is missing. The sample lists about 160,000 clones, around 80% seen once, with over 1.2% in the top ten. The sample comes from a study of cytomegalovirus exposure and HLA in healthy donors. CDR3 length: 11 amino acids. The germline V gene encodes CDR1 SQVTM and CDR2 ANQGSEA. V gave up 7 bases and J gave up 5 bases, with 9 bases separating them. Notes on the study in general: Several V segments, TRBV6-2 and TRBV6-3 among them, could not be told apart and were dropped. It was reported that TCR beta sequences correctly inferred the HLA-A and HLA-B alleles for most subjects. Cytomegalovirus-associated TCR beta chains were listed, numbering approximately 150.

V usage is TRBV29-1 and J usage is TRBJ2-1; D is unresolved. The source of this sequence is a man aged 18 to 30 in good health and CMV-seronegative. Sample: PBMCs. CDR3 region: CSASSDNEQFF. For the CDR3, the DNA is TGCAGCGCTTCCTCGGACAATGAGCAGTTCTTC.